This T cell receptor (beta chain) was identified during a study of shared clonotypes between healthy human individuals. Terminally differentiated effector memory CD45RA+ cells were left out of the naive CD8 fraction, which was CD45RO-negative and positively selected for CCR7. V lost 4 bases to trimming and J lost 3 bases; unmatched junction nucleotides: 11. The germline V gene encodes CDR1 SEHNR and CDR2 FQNEAQ (reference sequence). The CDR3 runs to 16 residues. Some clones are missing from TCRdb's copy, which holds only in-frame ones; the method was immunoSEQ multiplex PCR. The sample lists fewer than 1 million clones; 96% were seen once.

The origin of this receptor is a man aged 25 to 40 in good health. The rearrangement joins TRBV7-9 to TRBJ2-5, with 7 nucleotides matching TRBD1. What was sequenced was naive CD8+ T cells sorted from blood. The CDR3 here is CASSSQTGFGKETQYF. CDR3 in DNA: TGTGCCAGCAGCTCCCAGACAGGGTTCGGGAAAGAGACCCAGTACTTC. The whole variable domain, remainder taken from reference TRBV7-9 and TRBJ2-5, is DTGVSQNPRHKITKRGQNVTFRCDPISEHNRLYWYRQTLGQGPEFLTYFQNEAQLEKSRLLSDRFSAERPKGSFSTLEIQRTEQGDSAMYLCASSSQTGFGKETQYFGPGTRLLVL.